This TCR beta chain was profiled in a study of blood T cell repertoires in COVID-19. Study at large: Acute and convalescent COVID-19 samples came from the United States, Italy and Spain. The analysed material was cDNA or gDNA that came from T cells, B-cell-depleted T cells, or PBMCs.

The trim removed 5 bases at V and 5 bases at J, leaving 12 bases unmatched. This CDR3 region has 16 residues. Germline values: CDR1 SGHTA, CDR2 FQGNSA. Profiled with immunoSEQ multiplex PCR; TCRdb holds only in-frame clones, not every one. This table holds about 170,000 clones, around nine tenths found once. This receptor was identified in a man aged 65 to 85 with acute or convalescent COVID-19. Sequenced input: peripheral blood. This rearrangement joins TRBV7-2 to TRBJ1-2; 9 bases align to TRBD1. Here the CDR3 reads CASSVGAAGTGYGYTF. CDR3 coding DNA: TGTGCCAGCAGCGTAGGGGCAGCCGGGACAGGGTATGGCTACACCTTC.